The 10 T cell receptor beta chains below were found in one sample sequenced in a study. TCRdb analysed the 5' RACE reads with MiXCR anew, one entry per CDR3 protein. The sample lists tens of thousands of distinct CDR3 sequences, approximately 31% seen once, with approximately 3.7% in the top ten. Source material: memory CD4+ T cells sorted from a lymph node. As for subset: memory CD4+ T cells, CD4+CD45RO+CD25-. These receptors were obtained from a female donor with breast cancer.

This sequence joins TRBV4-1 and TRBJ2-2, with unresolved D. Trimming took 0 bases from V and 7 from J, leaving 12 bases between them. The CDR3 has 15 residues. CDR1 and CDR2 from the germline V gene are MGHRA and YSYEKL. CDR3 DNA: TGCGCCAGCAGCCAAGAGGTCTGGACGGGCGGGGAGCTGTTTTTT. Translating gives CASSQEVWTGGELFF.

Turning to this clonotype: A junction boundary mismatches the germline segment, possibly from a read error. V and J are TRBV5-1 and TRBJ2-7; 9 bases align to TRBD2. The germline CDR1 and CDR2 sequences are SGHRS and YFSETQ. The CDR3 is 14 residues long. The DNA of the CDR3 is TGCACCAGCAGCTTGACTAGCGGAACCTACGAGCAGTACTTC. Its protein is CTSSLTSGTYEQYF.

This clonotype was observed a few times. V gene TRBV9 combines with J gene TRBJ2-3; D gene unclear. Germline CDR1 SGDLS, CDR2 YYNGEE. The V end was cut by 2 bases, the J end by 6 bases, with 13 bases between. The CDR3 totals 14 residues. The DNA of the CDR3 is TGTGCCAGCAGCGTCCGACACTCTGGGGATACGCAGTATTTT. Translation gives CASSVRHSGDTQYF.

This clonotype was seen a handful of times. This chain links TRBV6-1 with TRBJ1-1; TRBD1 might be the D (5 bases). The germline V and J ends were trimmed by 8 bases and 1 base, with 14 bases remaining between them. CDR1 is MNHNS and CDR2 is SASEGT in the germline V gene. The CDR3 has 14 amino acids. The CDR3 DNA reads as TGTGCCAGCGGGCAGGGCAGGTGGAACACTGAAGCTTTCTTT. This translates into CASGQGRWNTEAFF.

The rearrangement uses TRBV6-5 and TRBJ2-3; 14 nucleotides match TRBD2. Germline V gene data show CDR1 as MNHEY and CDR2 as SVGAGI. The CDR3 spans 16 residues. The trim removed 5 bases at V and 3 bases at J, leaving 4 bases unmatched. The CDR3 region has the DNA TGTGCCAGCAGTCCCGGGACTAGCGGGGGTACAGATACGCAGTATTTT. Its translation is CASSPGTSGGTDTQYF.

This clonotype was found a few times. The CDR3 here is CASSVLGEHQPQHF. The DNA of the CDR3 is TGTGCCAGCAGTGTTTTGGGGGAACATCAGCCCCAGCATTTT. The rearrangement joins TRBV27 to TRBJ1-5; a weak D match, TRBD1 (5 bases). Trimming removed 5 bases at V and 5 bases at J, with 13 bases between. CDR1 and CDR2 (germline): MNHEY, SMNVEV (reference sequence). The CDR3 loop spans 14 amino acids.

The J gene is TRBJ1-2, the V gene TRBV5-1; TRBD1 aligns across 8 bases. Trimming at V came to 1 base and at J to 5 bases, leaving 1 base not matched to a gene. The CDR3 is 13 amino acids. Germline V gene sequence: CDR1 SGHRS, CDR2 YFSETQ. DNA of the CDR3: TGCGCCAGCAGCTTGAACAGGGGGTATGGCTACACCTTC. The encoded protein is CASSLNRGYGYTF.

The chain has TRBV6-5 and TRBJ1-1, with D unclear. Germline V gives CDR1 MNHEY, CDR2 SVGAGI. This CDR3 contains 11 residues. Between the trimmed V and J ends, which lost 2 bases and 6 bases, there was a span of 4 bases. The CDR3 sequence is CASSYRAEAFF. For the CDR3, the DNA is TGTGCCAGCAGTTACCGGGCTGAAGCTTTCTTT.

In this sample, this clonotype turned up many times. The chain combines TRBV6-1 with TRBJ2-1; D is possibly TRBD1 or TRBD2 (5 bases each). This CDR3 region has 15 residues. The germline gives CDR1 MNHNS, CDR2 SASEGT. The V gene lost 6 bases and the J gene lost 12 bases, with 24 bases spanning the gap. CDR3 residues: CASRASPGTAIGQFF. DNA for the CDR3: TGTGCCAGCAGGGCCTCACCCGGGACGGCTATAGGGCAGTTCTTC.

The chain couples TRBV12-3 or TRBV12-4 to TRBJ1-3, with D tentatively TRBD1 (5 bases). V shed 7 bases and J shed 0 bases, with 16 bases lying between them. This CDR3 is built from 16 residues. The CDR3 DNA sequence: TGTGCCAGCAAATGGGGCACACACAGCTCTGGAAACACCATATATTTT. It translates to CASKWGTHSSGNTIYF.